This T cell receptor (beta chain) is from a study of blood T cell repertoires in COVID-19. Study at large: In Cohort 3, a recovered donor had either two negative PCRs, clearance, or symptom resolution. Sources were T cells, B-cell-depleted T cells, or PBMCs; the material itself was cDNA or gDNA.

TCRdb keeps only in-frame clones here, not all; method: immunoSEQ multiplex PCR. Among approximately 170,000 clones listed, roughly 85% were seen once. Sequencing was carried out using PBMCs or T cells enriched from blood (not recorded which). This clonotype was sampled from a woman between 70 and 85 years old in a cohort exposed to, infected with or recovered from COVID-19 (not recorded which).

The CDR3 region is CASSTWTSGFRRTDTQYF. CDR3 coding DNA: TGTGCCAGCTCGACCTGGACTAGCGGGTTTAGGCGCACAGATACGCAGTATTTT. V usage is TRBV21-1 and J usage is TRBJ2-3; TRBD2 was called by the table and not checked on the DNA. TRBV21-1 is a documented pseudogene. The CDR3 has 18 amino acids.